This note documents a single T cell receptor (beta chain) sequence. Germline CDR1 and CDR2: MNHEY and SVGAGI. The germline V and J ends were trimmed by 6 bases and 0 bases, with 8 bases remaining between them. This CDR3 has 13 residues. The entry originates in a study of blood T cell repertoires in COVID-19. Study context: Samples of COVID-19 (acute and convalescent) were obtained from the United States, Italy and Spain.

TCRdb's table, derived via immunoSEQ multiplex PCR, lists solely in-frame clones and lacks some. The data hold some 220,000 clones, with approximately 86% observed a single time. The rearrangement links TRBV6-5 to TRBJ1-1; D might be TRBD1 (5 bases). The sample was peripheral blood. This receptor was taken from a human donor in a cohort sampled during active COVID-19. The CDR3 sequence: CASSWTLNTEAFF. For the CDR3, the DNA is TGTGCCAGCAGCTGGACATTGAACACTGAAGCTTTCTTT.